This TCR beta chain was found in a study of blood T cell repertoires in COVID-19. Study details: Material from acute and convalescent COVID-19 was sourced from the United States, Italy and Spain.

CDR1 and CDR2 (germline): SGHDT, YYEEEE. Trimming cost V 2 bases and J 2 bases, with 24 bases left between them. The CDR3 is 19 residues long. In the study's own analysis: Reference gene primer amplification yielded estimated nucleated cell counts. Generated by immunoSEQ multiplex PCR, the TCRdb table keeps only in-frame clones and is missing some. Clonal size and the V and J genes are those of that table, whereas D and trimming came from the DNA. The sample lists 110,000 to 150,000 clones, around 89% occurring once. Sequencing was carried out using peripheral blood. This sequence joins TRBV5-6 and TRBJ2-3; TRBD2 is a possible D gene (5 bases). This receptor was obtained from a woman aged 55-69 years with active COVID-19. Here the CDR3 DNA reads TGTGCCAGCAGCTTTCGGGCCAGCGGACTTTTTCTCCCCACAGATACGCAGTATTTT. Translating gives CASSFRASGLFLPTDTQYF.